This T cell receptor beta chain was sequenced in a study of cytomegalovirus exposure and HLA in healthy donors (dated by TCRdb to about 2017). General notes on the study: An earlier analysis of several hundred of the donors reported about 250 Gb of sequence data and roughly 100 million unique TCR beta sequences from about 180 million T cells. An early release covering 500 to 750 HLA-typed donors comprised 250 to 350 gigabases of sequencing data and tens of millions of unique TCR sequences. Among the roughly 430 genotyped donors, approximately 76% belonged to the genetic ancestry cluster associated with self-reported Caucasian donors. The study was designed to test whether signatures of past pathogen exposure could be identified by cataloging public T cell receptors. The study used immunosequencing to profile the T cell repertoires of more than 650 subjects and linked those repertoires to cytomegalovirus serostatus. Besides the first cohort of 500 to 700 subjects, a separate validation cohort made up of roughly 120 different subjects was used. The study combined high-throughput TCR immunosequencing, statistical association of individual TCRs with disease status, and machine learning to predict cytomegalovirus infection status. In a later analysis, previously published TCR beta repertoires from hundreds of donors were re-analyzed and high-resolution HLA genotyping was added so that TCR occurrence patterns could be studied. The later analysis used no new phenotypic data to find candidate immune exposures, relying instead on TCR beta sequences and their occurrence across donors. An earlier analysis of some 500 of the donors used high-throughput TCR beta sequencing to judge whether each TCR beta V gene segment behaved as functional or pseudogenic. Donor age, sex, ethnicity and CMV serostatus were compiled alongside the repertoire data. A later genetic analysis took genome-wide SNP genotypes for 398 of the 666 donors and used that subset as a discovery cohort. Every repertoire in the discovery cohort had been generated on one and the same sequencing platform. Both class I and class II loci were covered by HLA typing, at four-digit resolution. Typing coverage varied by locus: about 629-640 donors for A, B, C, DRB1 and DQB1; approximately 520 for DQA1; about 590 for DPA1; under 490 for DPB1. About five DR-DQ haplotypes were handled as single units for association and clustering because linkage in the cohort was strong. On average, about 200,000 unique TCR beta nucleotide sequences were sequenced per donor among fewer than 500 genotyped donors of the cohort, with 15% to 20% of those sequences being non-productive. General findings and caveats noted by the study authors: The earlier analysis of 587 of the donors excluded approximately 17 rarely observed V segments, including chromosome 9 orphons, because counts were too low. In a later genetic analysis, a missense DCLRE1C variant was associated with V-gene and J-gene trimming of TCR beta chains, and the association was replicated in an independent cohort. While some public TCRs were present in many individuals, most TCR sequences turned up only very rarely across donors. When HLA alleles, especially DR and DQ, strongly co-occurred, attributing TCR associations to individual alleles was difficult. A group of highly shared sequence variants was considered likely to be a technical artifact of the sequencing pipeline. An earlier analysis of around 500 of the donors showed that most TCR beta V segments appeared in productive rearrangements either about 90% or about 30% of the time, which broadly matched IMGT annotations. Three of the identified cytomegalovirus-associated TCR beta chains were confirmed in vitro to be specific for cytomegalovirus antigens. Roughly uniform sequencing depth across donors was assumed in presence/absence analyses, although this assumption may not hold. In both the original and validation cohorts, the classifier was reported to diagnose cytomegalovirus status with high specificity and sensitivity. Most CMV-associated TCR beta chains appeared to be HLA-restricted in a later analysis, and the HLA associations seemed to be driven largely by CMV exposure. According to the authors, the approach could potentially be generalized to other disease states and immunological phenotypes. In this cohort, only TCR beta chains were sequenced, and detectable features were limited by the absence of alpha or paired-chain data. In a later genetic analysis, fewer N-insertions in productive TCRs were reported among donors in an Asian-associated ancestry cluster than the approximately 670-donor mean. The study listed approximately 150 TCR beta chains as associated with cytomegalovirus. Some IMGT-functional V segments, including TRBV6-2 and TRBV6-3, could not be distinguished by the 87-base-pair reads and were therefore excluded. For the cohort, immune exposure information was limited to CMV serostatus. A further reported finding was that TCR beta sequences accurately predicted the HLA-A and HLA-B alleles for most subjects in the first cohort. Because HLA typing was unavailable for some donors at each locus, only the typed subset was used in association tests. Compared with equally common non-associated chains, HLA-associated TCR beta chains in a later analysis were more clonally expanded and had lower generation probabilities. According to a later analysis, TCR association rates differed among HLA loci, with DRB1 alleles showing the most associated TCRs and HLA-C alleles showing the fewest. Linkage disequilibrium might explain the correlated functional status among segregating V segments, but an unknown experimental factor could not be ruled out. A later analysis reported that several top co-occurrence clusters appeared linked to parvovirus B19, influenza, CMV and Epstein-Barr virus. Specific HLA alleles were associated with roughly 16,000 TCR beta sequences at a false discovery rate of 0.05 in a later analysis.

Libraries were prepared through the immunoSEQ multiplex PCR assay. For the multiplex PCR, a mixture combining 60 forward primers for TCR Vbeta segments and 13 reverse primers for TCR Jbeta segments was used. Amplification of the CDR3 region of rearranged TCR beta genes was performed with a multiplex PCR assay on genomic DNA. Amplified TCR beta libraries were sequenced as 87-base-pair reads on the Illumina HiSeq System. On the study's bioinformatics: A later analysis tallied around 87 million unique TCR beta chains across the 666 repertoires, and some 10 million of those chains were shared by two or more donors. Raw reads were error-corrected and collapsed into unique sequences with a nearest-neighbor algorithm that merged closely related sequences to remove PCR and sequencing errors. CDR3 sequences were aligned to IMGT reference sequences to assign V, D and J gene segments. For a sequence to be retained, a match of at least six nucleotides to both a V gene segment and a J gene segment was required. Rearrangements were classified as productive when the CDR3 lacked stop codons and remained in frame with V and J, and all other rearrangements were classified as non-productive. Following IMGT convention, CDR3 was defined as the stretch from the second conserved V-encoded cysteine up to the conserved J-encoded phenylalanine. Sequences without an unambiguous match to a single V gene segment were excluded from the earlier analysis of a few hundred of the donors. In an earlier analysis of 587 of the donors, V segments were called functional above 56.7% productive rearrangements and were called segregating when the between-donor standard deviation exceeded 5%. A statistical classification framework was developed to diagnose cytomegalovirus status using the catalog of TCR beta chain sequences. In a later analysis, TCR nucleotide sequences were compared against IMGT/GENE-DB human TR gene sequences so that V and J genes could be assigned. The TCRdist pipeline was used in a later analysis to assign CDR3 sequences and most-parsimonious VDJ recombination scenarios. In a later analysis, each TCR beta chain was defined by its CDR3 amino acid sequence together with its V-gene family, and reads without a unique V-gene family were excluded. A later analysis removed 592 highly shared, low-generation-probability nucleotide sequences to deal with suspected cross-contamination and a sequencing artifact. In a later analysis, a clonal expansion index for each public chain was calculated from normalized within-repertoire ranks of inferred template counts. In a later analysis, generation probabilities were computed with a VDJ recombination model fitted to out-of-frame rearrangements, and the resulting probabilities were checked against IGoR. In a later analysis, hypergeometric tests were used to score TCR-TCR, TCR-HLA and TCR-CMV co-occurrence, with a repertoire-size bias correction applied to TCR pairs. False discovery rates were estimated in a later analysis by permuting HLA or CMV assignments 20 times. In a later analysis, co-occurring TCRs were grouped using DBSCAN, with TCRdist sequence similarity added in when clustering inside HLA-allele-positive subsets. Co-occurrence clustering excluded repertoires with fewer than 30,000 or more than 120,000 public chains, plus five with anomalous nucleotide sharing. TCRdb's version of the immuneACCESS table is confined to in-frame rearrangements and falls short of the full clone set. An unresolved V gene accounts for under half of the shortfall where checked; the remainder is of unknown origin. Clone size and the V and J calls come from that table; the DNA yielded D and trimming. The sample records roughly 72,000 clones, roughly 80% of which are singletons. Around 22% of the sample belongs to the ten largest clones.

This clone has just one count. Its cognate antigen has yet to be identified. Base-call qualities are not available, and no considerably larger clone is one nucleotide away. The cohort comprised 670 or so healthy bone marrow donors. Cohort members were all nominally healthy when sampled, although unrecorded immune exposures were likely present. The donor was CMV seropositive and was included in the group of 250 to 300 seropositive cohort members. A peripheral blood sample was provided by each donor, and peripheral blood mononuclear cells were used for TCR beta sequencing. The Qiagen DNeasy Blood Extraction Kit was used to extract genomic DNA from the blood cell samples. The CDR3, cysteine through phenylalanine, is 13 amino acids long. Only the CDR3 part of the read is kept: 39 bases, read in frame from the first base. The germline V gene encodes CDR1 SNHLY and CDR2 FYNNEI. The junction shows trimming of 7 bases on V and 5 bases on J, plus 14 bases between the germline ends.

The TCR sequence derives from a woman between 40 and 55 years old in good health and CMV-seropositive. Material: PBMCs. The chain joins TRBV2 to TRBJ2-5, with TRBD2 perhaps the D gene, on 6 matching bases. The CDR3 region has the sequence CASTGGGVETQYF. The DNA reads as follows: TGTGCCAGCACCGGTGGCGGGGTGGAGACCCAGTACTTC.